The TCR beta chain under discussion was sequenced for a study of cytomegalovirus exposure and HLA in healthy donors. Primers: 60 Vbeta forward and 13 Jbeta reverse. Method: immunoSEQ multiplex PCR; TCRdb's copy keeps in-frame clones and lacks some. Among fewer than 200,000 clones listed, approximately 79% were seen once. Note on this clone: Its antigen is still unknown.

Trimming cost V 1 base and J 3 bases; bases outside gene matches: 7. Germline assignment: CDR1 MGHRA and CDR2 YSYEKL. This CDR3 region has 17 residues. Whole-study results and caveats: The majority of TCR sequences were rare, yet some public TCRs appeared in many donors.

Sequencing used PBMCs. The sequence was collected from a man between 40 and 49 years old in good health and CMV-seronegative. The V gene is TRBV4-1, the J gene TRBJ1-5; 9 nucleotides match TRBD1. DNA for the CDR3: TGCGCCAGCAGCCAAGCCCCGGGACAGGGCGCCAATCAGCCCCAGCATTTT. Translating it yields CASSQAPGQGANQPQHF.